The following is a T cell receptor (beta chain) sequence with its context. Time point specified: patch test 2, 6 weeks after DPC sensitization. Treatment described: therapeutic diphenylcyclopropenone sensitization with weekly scalp DPC. This sample is part of a study of human T cells and chemical hapten exposure. Each CDR3 protein gets one entry after TCRdb re-called the RACE reads with MiXCR. The sample includes tens of thousands of distinct CDR3 sequences, roughly 10% seen only once; the top ten take about 2.5%. Trimming pared 3 bases from V and 4 bases from J, leaving 12 bases between. This CDR3 contains 14 residues. Looked up from germline, CDR1 is KGHSH and CDR2 is LQKENI.

This receptor was obtained from a woman in her twenties or thirties with alopecia areata. Some clones in this sample may be carry-over from other donors' samples. This specimen was whole blood, taken in connection with sensitization to the hapten diphenylcyclopropenone (DPC). The chain is built from TRBV18 and TRBJ1-2, with D unclear. CDR3 nucleotide sequence: TGTGCCAGCTCACCTTCTGGGCGGACCTATGGCTACACCTTC. It is translated as CASSPSGRTYGYTF.